Each of the 29 T cell receptor beta chains below was sequenced from the same sample in a study of cytomegalovirus exposure and HLA in healthy donors. The PCR had 60 Vbeta and 13 Jbeta primers. Assay used: immunoSEQ multiplex PCR; TCRdb lists only in-frame clones, some missing. The repertoire has roughly 88,000 clones, about two thirds of them found once; the top ten carry approximately 2.9%. Sequenced: PBMCs. Every receptor here comes from a man aged 45 to 65 in good health and CMV-seronegative.

The chain employs TRBV15 and TRBJ2-5, with TRBD2 identical over 9 bases. V was clipped by 7 bases and J by 1 base; unmatched bases: 1. The CDR3 sequence is 13 residues long. The germline CDR1 and CDR2 sequences are LNHNV and YYDKDF (reference sequence). CDR3 bases: TGTGCCACCAAAGCGGGGGGCCAAGAGACCCAGTACTTC. Translating it yields CATKAGGQETQYF.

The chain joins TRBV18 to TRBJ2-1; D is undetermined. Trimming pared 2 bases from V and 7 bases from J, leaving 18 bases between. CDR1 and CDR2 (germline): KGHSH, LQKENI. The CDR3 has 16 amino acids. CDR3 residues: CASSPGLPPFGNEQFF. CDR3 bases: TGTGCCAGCTCACCAGGGCTACCTCCGTTTGGGAATGAGCAGTTCTTC.

This sequence joins TRBV5-4 and TRBJ2-5; D may be TRBD1 (6 bases). Trimming took off 0 bases at V and 0 bases at J, with 6 bases between the two ends. This CDR3 has 14 amino acids. Germline CDR1 reads SGHNT; CDR2 reads YYREEE (reference sequence). CDR3 DNA: TGTGCCAGCAGCTTGGGACAGGACCAAGAGACCCAGTACTTC. It encodes CASSLGQDQETQYF.

CDR3 bases: TGTGCCAGCAGCCTCGACAGGGGAACGGAGACCCAGTACTTC. Protein product: CASSLDRGTETQYF. V and J are TRBV7-3 and TRBJ2-5, with 8 bases aligning to TRBD1. The V gene end was trimmed by 5 bases and the J gene end by 5 bases; junction bases not matched to a gene: 7. From germline, CDR1 is SGHTA and CDR2 FQGTGA. The CDR3 is made up of 14 amino acids.

This clone was detected once. This chain uses TRBV7-2 with TRBJ1-4, with D possibly TRBD1 on 6 matching bases. The CDR3 loop spans 15 amino acids. V shed 4 bases and J shed 8 bases, with 17 bases lying between them. Germline CDR1 is SGHTA and CDR2 is FQGNSA. The CDR3 protein is CASSSRRGANEKLFF. For the CDR3, the DNA is TGTGCCAGCAGCTCCCGTCGGGGGGCGAACGAAAAACTGTTTTTT.

This sequence joins TRBV7-2 and TRBJ2-3; 7 bases agree with TRBD2. J gave up 2 bases and V 1 base, and 6 bases lay outside the gene matches. Germline values: CDR1 SGHTA, CDR2 FQGNSA. This CDR3 is 16 amino acids long. CDR3 residues: CASSLGSGTHTDTQYF. In nucleotides, the CDR3 is TGTGCCAGCAGCTTAGGAAGCGGGACTCACACAGATACGCAGTATTTT.

The chain recombines TRBV27 with TRBJ2-6; perhaps TRBD1 as D (6 bases). Germline CDR1 and CDR2: MNHEY and SMNVEV (reference sequence). V lost 4 bases to trimming and J lost 2 bases, with 9 bases between them. The CDR3 contains 15 residues. Here the CDR3 reads CASSSEGAGANVLTF. The CDR3 nucleotides read TGTGCCAGCAGTTCAGAGGGGGCTGGGGCCAACGTCCTGACTTTC.

This rearrangement joins TRBV5-1 to TRBJ2-5; perhaps TRBD2 as D (7 bases). This CDR3 contains 14 residues. Trimming took off 2 bases at V and 5 bases at J, with 13 bases between the two ends. Germline CDR1 is SGHRS and CDR2 is YFSETQ. The CDR3 DNA is TGCGCCAGCAGCTTTGAGGGGGGGCCCGAGACCCAGTACTTC. Its protein product is CASSFEGGPETQYF.

Notes on this clone: This same CDR3 is encoded by further DNA sequences in the sample. The chain combines TRBV20-1 with TRBJ1-1; possibly TRBD1 for D (6 bases). Trimming took off 6 bases at V and 4 bases at J, with 9 bases between the two ends. CDR1 and CDR2 from the germline V gene are DFQATT and SNEGSKA (reference sequence). The CDR3 spans 11 residues. CDR3 in amino acids: CSATGSTEAFF. CDR3 nucleotides: TGCAGTGCGACAGGCAGCACTGAAGCTTTCTTT.

The chain uses TRBV4-1 and TRBJ2-7, with 10 bases that match TRBD1. Germline V gives CDR1 MGHRA, CDR2 YSYEKL. V shed 6 bases and J 3 bases; nucleotides not matched to a gene: 11. The CDR3 spans 16 residues. The chain's CDR3 is CASSLSPTGGLYEQYF. The CDR3 region has the DNA TGCGCCAGCAGTCTTAGCCCGACAGGGGGCCTCTACGAGCAGTACTTC.

The chain joins TRBV4-3 to TRBJ1-4, with 8 bases that match TRBD1. V gave up 4 bases and J gave up 5 bases; unmatched junction bases: 9. CDR3 length equals 16 residues. Germline-derived CDR1 and CDR2 are LGHNA and YSLEER. CDR3 sequence: CASSRQQGVLNEKLFF. CDR3 in DNA: TGCGCCAGCAGCCGTCAACAGGGGGTCCTAAATGAAAAACTGTTTTTT.

The rearrangement links TRBV5-4 to TRBJ2-3; D uncertain. Germline CDR1 SGHNT, CDR2 YYREEE (reference sequence). The CDR3 loop spans 12 amino acids. Trimming stripped 3 bases from V and 7 bases from J, with 9 bases between. CDR3 nucleotides: TGTGCCAGCAGCTCCAGGCTAAATACGCAGTATTTT. The encoded protein is CASSSRLNTQYF.

This chain joins TRBV23-1 and TRBJ1-5; TRBD1 agrees at 8 bases. TRBV23-1 is an ORF for which the function is uncertain. With 3 bases clipped from V and 9 bases from J, the junction kept 7 bases outside the gene matches. This CDR3 spans 14 amino acids. CDR3 sequence (DNA): TGCGCCAGCAGTCATTTGGACAGGGTATGGCCCCAGCATTTT. This translates into CASSHLDRVWPQHF.

The chain has TRBV18 and TRBJ2-3; 13 nucleotides align to TRBD2. Germline CDR1 and CDR2: KGHSH and LQKENI. J gave up 8 bases and V 3 bases, and 8 bases lay outside the gene matches. The CDR3 is 16 residues long. CDR3 protein: CASSPSTSGGAGTQYF. The DNA of the CDR3 is TGTGCCAGCTCACCTTCCACTAGCGGGGGGGCAGGTACGCAGTATTTT.

The chain's CDR3 is CASSVGGDYYGYTF. The CDR3 DNA reads as TGTGCCAGCAGCGTAGGAGGGGACTACTATGGCTACACCTTC. The chain has TRBV9 and TRBJ1-2, with D possibly matching TRBD1 (5 bases). V was trimmed by 0 bases and J by 3 bases, leaving 9 bases between them. Looked up from germline, CDR1 is SGDLS and CDR2 is YYNGEE. The CDR3 runs to 14 residues.

This chain uses TRBV7-2 with TRBJ2-7; 11 nucleotides agree with TRBD2. V was clipped by 6 bases and J by 1 base; unmatched bases: 5. The CDR3 consists of 15 residues. Per germline, CDR1 SGHTA and CDR2 FQGNSA. The CDR3 sequence is CASRYSGGESYEQYF. The CDR3 region has the DNA TGTGCCAGCAGATATAGCGGGGGGGAATCCTACGAGCAGTACTTC.

The genes are TRBV4-3 and TRBJ2-3; D is perhaps TRBD1 (7 bases). The CDR3 totals 16 residues. Trimming stripped 2 bases from V and 5 bases from J, with 17 bases between. Germline loops: CDR1 LGHNA, CDR2 YSLEER. The CDR3 loop reads CASSQIQGGGIDTQYF. DNA for the CDR3: TGCGCCAGCAGCCAAATACAAGGAGGGGGCATAGATACGCAGTATTTT.

The chain is built from TRBV7-3 and TRBJ2-5; tentative D call: TRBD1 (5 bases). Germline loops: CDR1 SGHTA, CDR2 FQGTGA. Deletions cut 1 base from V and 5 bases from J, with 11 bases between. This CDR3 spans 14 amino acids. The CDR3 loop is CASSLMSGSETQYF. CDR3 DNA: TGTGCCAGCAGCTTAATGTCAGGGTCGGAGACCCAGTACTTC.

The chain employs TRBV7-8 and TRBJ1-1; D is undetermined. The germline CDR1 and CDR2 sequences are SGHVS and FQNEAQ. The CDR3 sequence is 14 residues long. V lost 0 bases, J lost 1 base, and 6 bases lay in between. CDR3 loop: CASSLAEPNTEAFF. The CDR3 bases are TGTGCCAGCAGCTTAGCGGAGCCGAACACTGAAGCTTTCTTT.

The V call is TRBV25-1, the J call TRBJ1-1, with 10 bases matching TRBD1. The germline V gene has CDR1 MGHDK and CDR2 SYGVNS. This CDR3 has 15 amino acids. Trimming at V came to 5 bases and at J to 3 bases, leaving 6 bases not matched to a gene. The CDR3 here is CASSNPGTGDTEAFF. The CDR3 DNA is TGTGCCAGCAGTAACCCAGGGACAGGGGACACTGAAGCTTTCTTT.

The rearrangement uses TRBV5-1 and TRBJ1-4; D is possibly TRBD1 (6 bases). Germline assignment: CDR1 SGHRS and CDR2 YFSETQ. The CDR3 extends over 14 amino acids. The V end lost 4 bases, the J end lost 0 bases, and 7 bases lay between the germline ends. The CDR3 loop reads CASSRDTTNEKLFF. CDR3 sequence (DNA): TGCGCCAGCAGCCGGGACACAACTAATGAAAAACTGTTTTTT.

The rearrangement uses TRBV5-1 and TRBJ1-1; a weak D match, TRBD1 (5 bases). The CDR3 runs 14 residues. Germline CDR1 is SGHRS and CDR2 is YFSETQ. V was trimmed by 2 bases and J by 0 bases, leaving 8 bases between them. In DNA, the CDR3 is TGCGCCAGCAGCTTTCTAGGGGTGAACACTGAAGCTTTCTTT. This encodes CASSFLGVNTEAFF.

The chain has TRBV10-2 and TRBJ2-7; 7 bases line up with TRBD1. The germline gives CDR1 WSHSY, CDR2 SAAADI. J gave up 2 bases and V 3 bases, and 7 bases lay outside the gene matches. The CDR3 length is 15 residues. CDR3 coding DNA: TGCGCCAGCAGTGAAACAGGGGAATTTCCCTACGAGCAGTACGTC. Translation: CASSETGEFPYEQYV.

CDR3 nucleotides: TGTGCCATCAGCCGGACTAGCAGCACAGATACGCAGTATTTT. Protein product: CAISRTSSTDTQYF. The genes are TRBV10-3 and TRBJ2-3; 8 bases fit TRBD2. The V and J ends lost 6 bases and 0 bases, in that order; junction bases with no gene match: 2. The CDR3 runs to 14 residues. The V gene's germline CDR1 is ENHRY and CDR2 SYGVKD.

V usage is TRBV6-5 and J usage is TRBJ1-2; D gene uncertain. The germline V gene encodes CDR1 MNHEY and CDR2 SVGAGI. The V and J ends lost 2 bases and 5 bases respectively, with 9 bases between them. This CDR3 is 13 amino acids long. Written as DNA, the CDR3 is TGTGCCAGCAGTTACAGGGAGCATTATGGCTACACCTTC. Amino acids: CASSYREHYGYTF.

The rearrangement links TRBV7-2 to TRBJ2-7; weak D call: TRBD2 (6 bases). This CDR3 has 15 residues. Trimming shortened V by 4 bases and J by 6 bases, and 19 bases separated the two germline ends. Germline values: CDR1 SGHTA, CDR2 FQGNSA. CDR3: CASSSFRGTWGEQYF. CDR3 DNA: TGTGCCAGCAGCTCCTTCCGGGGGACCTGGGGCGAGCAGTACTTC.

This chain connects TRBV2 to TRBJ2-7; no clear D gene. The ends were cut back, 4 bases at V and 3 bases at J, with 4 bases in the middle. The V gene's germline CDR1 is SNHLY and CDR2 FYNNEI. The CDR3 has 11 residues. The CDR3 bases are TGTGCCAGCAGTGGAGGCTACGAGCAGTACTTC. Protein: CASSGGYEQYF. The variable domain in full, with the rest retrieved from reference TRBV2 and TRBJ2-7, is EPEVTQTPSHQVTQMGQEVILRCVPISNHLYFYWYRQILGQKVEFLVSFYNNEISEKSEIFDDQFSVERPDGSNFTLKIRSTKLEDSAMYFCASSGGYEQYFGPGTRLTVT.

The chain combines TRBV5-6 with TRBJ2-7, with D uncertain. In germline, CDR1 is SGHDT, CDR2 YYEEEE. The germline V and J ends were trimmed by 6 bases and 0 bases, with 10 bases remaining between them. The CDR3 is 13 residues long. The CDR3, as DNA: TGTGCCAGCACCCTAGACCGCTCCTACGAGCAGTACTTC. It yields the protein CASTLDRSYEQYF.

The chain links TRBV7-3 to TRBJ1-2, with D maybe TRBD1 (6 bases). This CDR3 has 15 residues. With 1 base removed from V and 6 bases from J, the gap between germline ends came to 15 bases. Per the germline V gene, CDR1 is SGHTA and CDR2 is FQGTGA. CDR3 loop: CASSLNGGGGHGYTF. The CDR3 nucleotides read TGTGCCAGCAGCTTAAACGGGGGAGGGGGGCATGGCTACACCTTC. Based on the CDR3 plus reference TRBV7-3 and TRBJ1-2, the full variable domain is GAGVSQTPSNKVTEKGKYVELRCDPISGHTALYWYRQSLGQGPEFLIYFQGTGAADDSGLPNDRFFAVRPEGSVSTLKIQRTERGDSAVYLCASSLNGGGGHGYTFGSGTRLTVV.